This TCR beta chain was sequenced during a study of vaccination and CD4 T cells after COVID-19. At the level of the study: Recovered patients in the cohort numbered six men and four women, two of them Hispanic.

The treatment denotes: roughly 10-day PBMC culture with coronavirus spike peptide pools or control peptides (ViraFEST assay). The cultures had half their medium swapped for fresh IL-2 medium on days 3 and 7. By negative selection, CD4+ T cells were isolated once culture had run for around 10 days. The Oncomine TCR Beta short-read assay sequenced DNA from cultured CD4+ T cells. Cultures of CD4+ T cells served as the source for extracting genomic DNA. One entry per CDR3 protein results from TCRdb running MiXCR on the PCR reads. Of 20,000 to 30,000 distinct CDR3 sequences listed, over 60% are singletons. With regard to this clonotype: What it recognizes is unknown. One junction end does not reproduce the germline sequence, and a read error may be involved.

Germline CDR1 is SSHAT and CDR2 is FNYEAQ (reference sequence). This CDR3 is built from 16 residues. This chain uses TRBV7-7 with TRBJ2-5; 8 bases agree with TRBD2. Sequenced material: CD4+ T cells from blood, cultured in vitro. This clonotype originated in a human donor who had recovered from COVID-19. CDR3 coding DNA: TGTGCTAGCAGCCGAACGCCGGGACTAGACGCCGAGACCCAGTACTTC. Translating it yields CASSRTPGLDAETQYF.